Presented here are 32 T cell receptor beta chains from one specimen sequenced in a study of cytomegalovirus exposure and HLA in healthy donors. The PCR used 60 Vbeta and 13 Jbeta primers. Assay: immunoSEQ multiplex PCR; the TCRdb copy retains only in-frame clones and omits some. The sample carries roughly 170,000 clones, 75% to 85% recorded once. The source material was PBMCs. These receptors all come from a female donor in good health and CMV-seronegative.

The chain recombines TRBV10-3 with TRBJ2-4; D not certain. Germline V gives CDR1 ENHRY, CDR2 SYGVKD. Trimming shortened V by 2 bases and J by 9 bases, and 17 bases separated the two germline ends. The CDR3 is made up of 15 amino acids. CDR3 bases: TGTGCCATCAGTGAGAATGTGGGCCAGGTACCCATTCAGTACTTC. This codes for CAISENVGQVPIQYF.

V and J are TRBV30 and TRBJ1-1; no clear D. Germline V lookup: CDR1 GTSNPN, CDR2 SVGIG (reference sequence). The CDR3 has 13 residues. Trimming removed 4 bases from V and 3 bases from J, with 12 bases in between. CDR3 sequence (DNA): TGTGCCTGGATAATACGGGAGTACACTGAAGCTTTCTTT. Protein: CAWIIREYTEAFF.

The chain is built from TRBV4-3 and TRBJ1-1; no reliable D call. V was cut by 4 bases and J by 1 base, with 7 bases left in between. The CDR3 contains 13 residues. CDR1 is LGHNA and CDR2 is YSLEER in the germline V gene. CDR3 in DNA: TGCGCCAGCAGCCTACGGTCGAACACTGAAGCTTTCTTT. Translated, it gives CASSLRSNTEAFF.

This clone was observed a handful of times. The gene calls are TRBV10-3 and TRBJ2-7, with D possibly being TRBD2 (5 bases). The CDR3 has 14 residues. The germline gives CDR1 ENHRY, CDR2 SYGVKD. V was pared by 3 bases and J by 3 bases, with 12 bases between. The DNA for the CDR3 is TGTGCCATCAGTGAAAGAGAGGGAAGCTACGAGCAGTACTTC. Translating it yields CAISEREGSYEQYF.

V usage is TRBV7-9 and J usage is TRBJ1-2, with D possibly being TRBD1 (6 bases). Germline V CDR1 and CDR2: SEHNR, FQNEAQ (reference sequence). The CDR3 runs to 15 residues. Trimming shortened V by 5 bases and J by 2 bases, and 15 bases separated the two germline ends. The CDR3 bases are TGTGCCAGCAGCCCAGGGGTCGGGTCGAACTATGGCTACACCTTC. The encoded protein is CASSPGVGSNYGYTF.

The rearrangement joins TRBV10-3 to TRBJ1-3, with TRBD1 matching over 7 bases. With 4 bases clipped from V and 0 bases from J, the junction kept 6 bases outside the gene matches. Germline CDR1 is ENHRY and CDR2 is SYGVKD. This CDR3 is 16 amino acids long. As DNA, the CDR3 is TGTGCCATCAGTGGGACAGGACAAAACTCTGGAAACACCATATATTTT. Encoded protein: CAISGTGQNSGNTIYF.

This chain links TRBV19 with TRBJ1-2, with D possibly TRBD1 on 5 matching bases. Trimming shortened V by 9 bases and J by 8 bases, and 13 bases separated the two germline ends. The CDR3 contains 11 residues. The V gene's germline CDR1 is LNHDA and CDR2 SQIVND (reference sequence). CDR3 protein: CASRTGVGYTF. In nucleotides, the CDR3 is TGTGCCAGCCGGACGGGGGTGGGCTACACCTTC.

The J gene is TRBJ2-3, the V gene TRBV19; D is uncertain. V was pared by 1 base and J by 2 bases, with 4 bases between. The CDR3 is 13 residues long. Per the germline V gene, CDR1 is LNHDA and CDR2 is SQIVND (reference sequence). The CDR3 coding sequence is TGTGCCAGTAGTATAGCGGTCACAGATACGCAGTATTTT. This encodes CASSIAVTDTQYF.

This clone was counted only a few times. The J gene is TRBJ2-5, the V gene TRBV5-1; TRBD2 matches 7 bases. The CDR3 loop spans 18 amino acids. Germline CDR1 reads SGHRS; CDR2 reads YFSETQ. Losses at the gene ends were 0 bases for V and 0 bases for J; bases not matched to a gene: 11. This chain's CDR3 is CASSLEGWGTTYQETQYF. The CDR3, as DNA: TGCGCCAGCAGCTTGGAGGGCTGGGGGACTACCTACCAAGAGACCCAGTACTTC. The whole variable domain, remainder taken from reference TRBV5-1 and TRBJ2-5, is KAGVTQTPRYLIKTRGQQVTLSCSPISGHRSVSWYQQTPGQGLQFLFEYFSETQRNKGNFPGRFSGRQFSNSRSEMNVSTLELGDSALYLCASSLEGWGTTYQETQYFGPGTRLLVL.

In this sample, this clone turned up a few times. The V and J genes are TRBV5-6 and TRBJ2-7; no firm D call. V lost 2 bases to trimming and J lost 6 bases, with 9 bases between them. The CDR3 contains 12 residues. Germline values: CDR1 SGHDT, CDR2 YYEEEE. The CDR3 DNA follows: TGTGCCAGCAGCTTTATCCTGAGCGAGCAGTACTTC. Translation gives CASSFILSEQYF.

The V gene is TRBV6-5, the J gene TRBJ1-3; D might be TRBD1 (5 bases). Trimming took off 5 bases at V and 4 bases at J, with 12 bases between the two ends. Germline V lookup: CDR1 MNHEY, CDR2 SVGAGI. CDR3 length: 14 residues. CDR3 in amino acids: CASSQTDTGNTIYF. The CDR3 DNA reads as TGTGCCAGCAGTCAAACGGACACCGGAAACACCATATATTTT.

V usage is TRBV9 and J usage is TRBJ1-1; no reliable D call. V lost 0 bases and J 0 bases, leaving 9 bases between the germline ends. The CDR3 covers 15 residues. Looked up from germline, CDR1 is SGDLS and CDR2 is YYNGEE. The CDR3 sequence is CASSVGAQLNTEAFF. CDR3 nucleotides: TGTGCCAGCAGCGTAGGAGCACAGTTGAACACTGAAGCTTTCTTT.

The chain has TRBV29-1 and TRBJ1-1; possible D gene TRBD1, 6 bases. This CDR3 comprises 13 residues. V was pared by 7 bases and J by 3 bases, with 15 bases between. Germline V gene sequence: CDR1 SQVTM, CDR2 ANQGSEA. The DNA for the CDR3 is TGCAGCGCCTCCGACAGGATGGACACTGAAGCTTTCTTT. It translates to CSASDRMDTEAFF. The complete variable domain, with remaining parts taken from reference TRBV29-1 and TRBJ1-1, reads SAVISQKPSRDICQRGTSLTIQCQVDSQVTMMFWYRQQPGQSLTLIATANQGSEATYESGFVIDKFPISRPNLTFSTLTVSNMSPEDSSIYLCSASDRMDTEAFFGQGTRLTVV.

The rearrangement links TRBV27 to TRBJ2-3; D unclear. V was pared by 7 bases and J by 2 bases, with 16 bases between. This CDR3 spans 15 amino acids. CDR1 is MNHEY, CDR2 SMNVEV, per germline (reference sequence). CDR3 coding DNA: TGTGCCAGCAACCCGCTCCCAGCGATCACAGATACGCAGTATTTT. This translates into CASNPLPAITDTQYF.

The chain has TRBV30 and TRBJ1-3; 9 nucleotides align to TRBD1. The J segment lost 3 bases and the V segment lost 2 bases, leaving 5 bases of the junction unmatched. Germline V gene data show CDR1 as GTSNPN and CDR2 as SVGIG (reference sequence). The CDR3 consists of 15 residues. This CDR3 reads CAWSLTGGIGNTIYF. For the CDR3, the DNA is TGTGCCTGGAGTCTAACAGGGGGCATTGGAAACACCATATATTTT.

The V gene is TRBV7-2, the J gene TRBJ2-4; possible D gene TRBD2, 6 bases. Trimming cost V 5 bases and J 9 bases, with 20 bases left between them. Germline V lookup: CDR1 SGHTA, CDR2 FQGNSA. This CDR3 spans 15 amino acids. The DNA for the CDR3 is TGTGCCAGCAGCCCAGACAGCTCCAGGCGGGGCATTCAGTACTTC. Translating gives CASSPDSSRRGIQYF.

The rearrangement uses TRBV28 and TRBJ2-1; TRBD2 matches at 12 bases. V lost 7 bases to trimming and J lost 4 bases; unmatched junction nucleotides: 5. CDR1 and CDR2 (germline): MDHEN, SYDVKM. The length of the CDR3 is 15 residues. The CDR3 coding sequence is TGTGCCAGCACCGAGGGACTAGCGGGTTACAATGAGCAGTTCTTC. As protein: CASTEGLAGYNEQFF.

This chain joins TRBV7-2 and TRBJ1-4, with no clear D. This CDR3 contains 15 residues. Germline V CDR1 and CDR2: SGHTA, FQGNSA. Between the trimmed V and J ends, which lost 1 base and 3 bases, there was a span of 9 bases. CDR3 nucleotide sequence: TGTGCCAGCAGCTTAGTCCAGGCAGCTAATGAAAAACTGTTTTTT. It specifies CASSLVQAANEKLFF.

This chain connects TRBV2 to TRBJ2-5; 9 bases map to TRBD2. The CDR3 sequence is 16 residues long. V shed 1 base, J shed 5 bases, and the junction held 8 bases outside the gene matches. Germline V gene data show CDR1 as SNHLY and CDR2 as FYNNEI. The CDR3 DNA is TGTGCCAGCAGTGAAGAGTCCCTAGCGGGGTGGGAGACCCAGTACTTC. It is translated as CASSEESLAGWETQYF.

CDR3 DNA sequence: TGTGCCAGTAGTACAGGGTCAGGGGTTAGCACCGGGGAGCTGTTTTTT. Its protein is CASSTGSGVSTGELFF. The chain joins TRBV19 to TRBJ2-2; TRBD1 might be the D (6 bases). V lost 4 bases and J lost 4, with 16 bases in between. CDR1 is LNHDA and CDR2 is SQIVND in the germline V gene (reference sequence). The CDR3 is 16 residues long.

The chain links TRBV5-4 to TRBJ2-3; TRBD2 matches at 9 bases. Germline V CDR1 and CDR2: SGHNT, YYREEE (reference sequence). With V trimmed by 5 bases and J by 3 bases, 13 bases remained unmatched. The CDR3 is 17 amino acids. CDR3 residues: CASSKTLAGILTDTQYF. The CDR3 nucleotides are TGTGCCAGCAGTAAGACGCTAGCGGGAATCTTAACAGATACGCAGTATTTT. The whole variable domain, remainder taken from reference TRBV5-4 and TRBJ2-3, is ETGVTQSPTHLIKTRGQQVTLRCSSQSGHNTVSWYQQALGQGPQFIFQYYREEENGRGNFPPRFSGLQFPNYSSELNVNALELDDSALYLCASSKTLAGILTDTQYFGPGTRLTVL.

This rearrangement joins TRBV28 to TRBJ2-3; D is perhaps TRBD2 (6 bases). Germline CDR1 reads MDHEN; CDR2 reads SYDVKM. Trimming stripped 5 bases from V and 1 base from J, with 10 bases between. The CDR3 is 14 amino acids. As DNA, the CDR3 is TGTGCCAGCAGTGGAGGGGCGGGCACAGATACGCAGTATTTT. Amino acid sequence: CASSGGAGTDTQYF. Using reference TRBV28 and TRBJ2-3 for the parts outside the CDR3, the full variable domain is DVKVTQSSRYLVKRTGEKVFLECVQDMDHENMFWYRQDPGLGLRLIYFSYDVKMKEKGDIPEGYSVSREKKERFSLILESASTNQTSMYLCASSGGAGTDTQYFGPGTRLTVL.

This clone showed up just a few times. The V call is TRBV4-1, the J call TRBJ2-1; 10 bases are a match to TRBD2. J was trimmed by 12 bases and V by 3 bases; bases with no gene match: 8. Germline-derived CDR1 and CDR2 are MGHRA and YSYEKL. CDR3 length equals 14 residues. CDR3 nucleotides: TGCGCCAGCAGCCAGTTAGCGGGAGGATTAGTGCAGTTCTTC. This translates into CASSQLAGGLVQFF.

This clone was seen once. The chain employs TRBV7-5 and TRBJ2-1; the table names TRBD2, a call not compared with the DNA. TRBV7-5 is flagged as a pseudogene. The CDR3 is 14 amino acids. CDR3 nucleotide sequence: TGTGCCAGAAGCAAGACTAGCGGCTACAATGAGCAGTTCTTC. As protein: CARSKTSGYNEQFF.

The genes are TRBV5-5 and TRBJ2-7; no reliable D call. Between the trimmed V and J ends, which lost 8 bases and 0 bases, there was a span of 12 bases. Germline values: CDR1 SGHKS, CDR2 YYEKEE (reference sequence). This CDR3 region has 13 residues. The CDR3 region has the DNA TGTGCCAGTCTCGACTTGGACTCCTACGAGCAGTACTTC. It is translated as CASLDLDSYEQYF.

The V call is TRBV18, the J call TRBJ1-2; tentative D call: TRBD1 (5 bases). Trimming stripped 2 bases from V and 6 bases from J, with 13 bases between. The germline V gene encodes CDR1 KGHSH and CDR2 LQKENI. The CDR3 extends over 14 amino acids. CDR3: CASSPSRDRDGYTF. The CDR3 nucleotides read TGTGCCAGCTCACCAAGCAGGGATCGGGATGGCTACACCTTC.

This clone was seen only a few times. This sequence joins TRBV4-3 and TRBJ1-1; D ambiguous. The germline V gene encodes CDR1 LGHNA and CDR2 YSLEER. The CDR3 loop spans 14 amino acids. V shed 0 bases and J shed 2 bases, with 7 bases lying between them. The CDR3 here is CASSQERGNTEAFF. The CDR3 DNA reads TGCGCCAGCAGCCAAGAACGGGGAAACACTGAAGCTTTCTTT.

The genes are TRBV14 and TRBJ2-7, with 7 bases that match TRBD1. The CDR3 loop spans 14 amino acids. Germline CDR1 is SGHDN and CDR2 is FVKESK. V shed 1 base, J shed 3 bases, and the junction held 3 bases outside the gene matches. For the CDR3, the DNA is TGTGCCAGCAGCCAAGTCGGGACAGACTACGAGCAGTACTTC. Encoded protein: CASSQVGTDYEQYF.

This rearrangement joins TRBV19 to TRBJ2-3; 8 positions match TRBD2. Germline trimming cut 4 bases from V and 2 bases from J; bases unmatched to any gene: 8. Germline CDR1 LNHDA, CDR2 SQIVND (reference sequence). The CDR3 loop spans 16 amino acids. The CDR3 reads CASSTSGLASTDTQYF. In DNA form, the CDR3 reads TGTGCCAGTAGTACTAGCGGGTTAGCCTCCACAGATACGCAGTATTTT.

The chain is built from TRBV28 and TRBJ1-1; 9 bases fit TRBD1. The CDR3 runs to 15 residues. Germline lookup yields CDR1 MDHEN and CDR2 SYDVKM. Trimming took 5 bases from V and 6 from J; bases not matched to a gene: 10. CDR3 DNA sequence: TGTGCCAGCAGTACCGGGACAGGGCGGGCCGCTGAAGCTTTCTTT. Protein: CASSTGTGRAAEAFF.

The V gene is TRBV2, the J gene TRBJ2-5, with a tentative D call TRBD1 (5 bases). Trimming shortened V by 3 bases and J by 3 bases, and 8 bases separated the two germline ends. The germline V gene has CDR1 SNHLY and CDR2 FYNNEI. The CDR3 has 13 amino acids. The CDR3 nucleotides read TGTGCCAGCAGTGAGGGGCAAGAAGAGACCCAGTACTTC. Its protein is CASSEGQEETQYF. Full variable domain (remainder filled in from reference TRBV2 and TRBJ2-5): EPEVTQTPSHQVTQMGQEVILRCVPISNHLYFYWYRQILGQKVEFLVSFYNNEISEKSEIFDDQFSVERPDGSNFTLKIRSTKLEDSAMYFCASSEGQEETQYFGPGTRLLVL.

V and J are TRBV5-4 and TRBJ2-1; a weak D match, TRBD2 (6 bases). CDR3 length: 18 amino acids. Trimming removed 0 bases from V and 8 bases from J, with 24 bases in between. Germline V lookup: CDR1 SGHNT, CDR2 YYREEE (reference sequence). CDR3 in amino acids: CASSLGPFRRGRGDEQFF. DNA for the CDR3: TGTGCCAGCAGCTTGGGCCCCTTTCGGCGGGGTCGCGGAGATGAGCAGTTCTTC.